This TCR beta chain stems from a study of cytomegalovirus exposure and HLA in healthy donors. Study conclusions and caveats: Earlier results showed most TCR beta V segments being productive about 87% or about 30% of the time. Associated with cytomegalovirus, according to the listing, were fewer than 200 TCR beta chains.

Primers: 60 Vbeta forward and 13 Jbeta reverse. Here immunoSEQ multiplex PCR was the method, and the copy in TCRdb shows in-frame clones only, minus some. The table lists 90,000 to 140,000 clones, roughly 80% of them singletons. This clone was seen just once. Its target is not known. Sequences were obtained from PBMCs. This receptor was obtained from a woman aged 40 to 50 in good health and CMV-seropositive.

Here the CDR3 reads CASLSRGPQHF. CDR3 in DNA: TGTGCCAGCTTGAGCAGGGGGCCCCAGCATTTT. The rearrangement uses TRBV28 and TRBJ1-5; TRBD1 is a possible D gene (6 bases). V was cut by 8 bases and J by 9 bases, with 11 bases left in between. Germline assignment: CDR1 MDHEN and CDR2 SYDVKM. There are 11 residues in the CDR3.